The source of this T cell receptor (beta chain) is a study of Ad26.COV2.S vaccination and SARS-CoV-2 variants. Documented treatment: around 19 received Ad26.COV2.S at low or high dose, single or two shots; about 5 received placebo; per-sample allocation not given. It was on day 63 after the first vaccine or placebo injection that samples were taken. Clones were sequenced by immunoSEQ multiplex PCR, and TCRdb holds only the in-frame ones, with some missing. This table holds around 380,000 clones, about 85% found once. Per germline, CDR1 SNHLY and CDR2 FYNNEI. The trim removed 8 bases at V and 4 bases at J, leaving 6 bases unmatched. The CDR3 is 14 amino acids.

This clonotype was sampled from a person between 18 and 60 years old who received the Ad26.COV2.S COVID-19 vaccine or a placebo. Specimen: peripheral blood, collected in a trial of Ad26.COV2.S vaccine versus placebo. The chain combines TRBV2 with TRBJ2-5; TRBD2 agrees at 11 bases. The CDR3 region has the DNA TGTGCCAGCCGACCGGGACTAGCGGCAGAGACCCAGTACTTC. Residues: CASRPGLAAETQYF.